This TCR beta chain is from a study of post-analysis software for immune sequencing data. Whole-study context: In terms of disease course, relapsing-remitting, secondary progressive and progressive-relapsing multiple sclerosis were included.

The V gene's germline CDR1 is DFQATT and CDR2 SNEGSKA (reference sequence). The germline V and J ends were trimmed by 7 bases and 8 bases, with 14 bases remaining between them. The CDR3 contains 11 residues. Of note for this clonotype: Antigen unknown.

Unique molecular identifiers were present in the TCR beta cDNA libraries. In TCRdb, the PCR reads were re-called with MiXCR into one record per CDR3 protein. The sample consists of some 690,000 distinct CDR3 sequences, less than 35% of them appearing once. Study results and limitations: Strong co-clustering by F measure was evident for samples that had been prepared in the same batch. Controls had lower frequencies than patients of a few TRBV segments, which included TRBV5-6, TRBV5-1 and TRBV20-1.

The chain employs TRBV20-1 and TRBJ1-2; the D gene is possibly TRBD1 (5 bases). The sequencing input was blood. This TCR was sampled from a girl aged 10 to 17 with multiple sclerosis. CDR3 sequence reads: CSVRGASGYTF. The CDR3 coding sequence is TGCAGTGTGCGCGGGGCATCCGGCTACACCTTC.